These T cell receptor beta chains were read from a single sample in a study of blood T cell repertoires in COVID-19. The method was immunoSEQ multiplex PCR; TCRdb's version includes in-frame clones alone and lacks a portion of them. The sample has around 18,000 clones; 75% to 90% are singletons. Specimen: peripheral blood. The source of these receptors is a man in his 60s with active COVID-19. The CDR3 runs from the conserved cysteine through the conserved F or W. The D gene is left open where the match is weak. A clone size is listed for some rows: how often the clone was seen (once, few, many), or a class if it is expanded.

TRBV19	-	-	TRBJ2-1	CASSIGQYNEQFF	TGTGCCAGTAGTATCGGACAGTACAATGAGCAGTTCTTC
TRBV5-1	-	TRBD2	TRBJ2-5	CASSLGGLSETQYF	TGCGCCAGCAGCTTGGGGGGACTATCGGAGACCCAGTACTTC
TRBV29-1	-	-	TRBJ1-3	CSVSSGGSGNTIYF	TGCAGCGTCTCCTCGGGTGGGTCTGGAAACACCATATATTTT
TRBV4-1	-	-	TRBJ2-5	CASSQTEGGGETQYF	TGCGCCAGCAGCCAAACTGAGGGGGGGGGAGAGACCCAGTACTTC
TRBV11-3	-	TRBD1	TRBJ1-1	CASNRQGKDTEAFF	TGTGCCAGCAACAGACAGGGTAAGGACACTGAAGCTTTCTTT
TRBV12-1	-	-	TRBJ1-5	CASSSQRGASNQPQHF	TGTGCCAGCAGCTCCCAGCGGGGGGCGAGCAATCAGCCCCAGCATTTT
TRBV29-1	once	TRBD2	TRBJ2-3	CSRAGEGTDTQYF	TGCAGCCGAGCGGGAGAGGGCACAGATACGCAGTATTTT
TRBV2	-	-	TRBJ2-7	CASNRGGTTYEQYF	TGTGCCAGCAATCGGGGAGGTACCACCTACGAGCAGTACTTC
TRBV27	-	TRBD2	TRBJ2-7	CASRGLAGVSYEQYF	TGTGCCAGCCGCGGCTTGGCGGGAGTTTCCTACGAGCAGTACTTC
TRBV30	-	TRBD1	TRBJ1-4	CASEGARGEKLFF	TGTGCCTCTGAGGGGGCTCGAGGGGAAAAACTGTTTTTT
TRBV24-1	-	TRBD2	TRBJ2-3	CATSDPAGGATDTQYF	TGTGCCACCAGTGACCCAGCGGGGGGGGCCACAGATACGCAGTATTTT
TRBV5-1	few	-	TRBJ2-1	CASSLGRNNEQFF	TGCGCCAGCAGCCTCGGGAGAAACAATGAGCAGTTCTTC
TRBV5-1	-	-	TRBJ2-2	CASSLARRGIVSTGELFF	TGCGCCAGCAGCTTGGCCCGCAGGGGAATCGTGAGCACCGGGGAGCTGTTTTTT
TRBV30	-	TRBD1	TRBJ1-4	CAWSGLGTGTEKLFF	TGTGCCTGGAGTGGACTGGGGACAGGAACTGAAAAACTGTTTTTT
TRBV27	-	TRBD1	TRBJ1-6	CASRGETGLNSPLHF	TGTGCCAGCAGGGGGGAGACAGGGCTTAATTCACCCCTCCACTTT
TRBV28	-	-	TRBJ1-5	CASSPGSGQPQHF	TGTGCCAGCAGTCCAGGTAGCGGTCAGCCCCAGCATTTT
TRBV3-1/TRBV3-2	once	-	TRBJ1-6	CASNRGTGRVRSPLHF	TGTGCCAGCAACCGGGGAACAGGGCGAGTGAGGTCACCCCTCCACTTT
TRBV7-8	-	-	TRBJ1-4	CASSRGIREKLFF	TGTGCCAGCAGCAGGGGAATTCGTGAAAAACTGTTTTTT
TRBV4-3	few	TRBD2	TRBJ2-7	CASSQDRGGTTYEQYF	TGCGCCAGCAGCCAAGATCGGGGGGGGACTACCTACGAGCAGTACTTC
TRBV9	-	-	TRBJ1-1	CASSVESGVSEAFF	TGTGCCAGCAGCGTAGAATCAGGGGTATCTGAAGCTTTCTTT
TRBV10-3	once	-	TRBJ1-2	CATDPGGSYGYTF	TGTGCCACCGATCCGGGGGGTTCCTATGGCTACACCTTC
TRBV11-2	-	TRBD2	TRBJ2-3	CASSFGGRATDTQYF	TGTGCCAGCAGCTTCGGGGGGAGGGCCACAGATACGCAGTATTTT
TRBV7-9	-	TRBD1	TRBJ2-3	CAGQDRGVSDTQYF	TGTGCCGGTCAGGACAGGGGAGTTTCAGATACGCAGTATTTT
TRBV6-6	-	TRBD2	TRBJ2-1	CASSFGTSGNEQFF	TGTGCCAGCAGTTTTGGGACTAGCGGCAATGAGCAGTTCTTC
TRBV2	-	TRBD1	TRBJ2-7	CASSRDRAYEQYF	TGTGCCAGCAGCCGGGACAGGGCCTACGAGCAGTACTTC
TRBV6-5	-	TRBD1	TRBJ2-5	CASSDLDRVKETQYF	TGTGCCAGCAGCGACTTGGACAGGGTGAAAGAGACCCAGTACTTC
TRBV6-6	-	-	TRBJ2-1	CASSSATYNEQFF	TGTGCCAGCAGTAGTGCTACTTACAATGAGCAGTTCTTC
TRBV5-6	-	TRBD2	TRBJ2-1	CASSSRGGTYNEQFF	TGTGCCAGCAGCAGCCGGGGGGGAACCTACAATGAGCAGTTCTTC
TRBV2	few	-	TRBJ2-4	CASRGFAKNIQYF	TGTGCCAGTAGAGGGTTCGCCAAAAACATTCAGTACTTC